This T cell receptor (beta chain) was sequenced in a study of cytomegalovirus exposure and HLA in healthy donors. Primers for the PCR totalled 60 Vbeta and 13 Jbeta. Profiled with immunoSEQ multiplex PCR; TCRdb holds only in-frame clones, not every one. The profile shows 180,000 or so clones, about four fifths of them singletons. Study observations and caveats: In an earlier analysis, about 87% or about 30%: the productive usage of most TCR beta V segments. The classifier reportedly diagnosed cytomegalovirus status with high sensitivity and specificity. The sole available immune exposure information was CMV serostatus. The authors listed some 150 TCR beta chains as cytomegalovirus-associated.

As concerns this clone: Its antigen remains unknown.

This receptor was taken from a woman aged 25 to 45 in good health and CMV-seronegative. Sequenced material: PBMCs.

As DNA, the CDR3 is TGTGCCAGCTCACCGGGGACAGCCGGCGAGCAGTACTTC. Its translation is CASSPGTAGEQYF. The chain employs TRBV18 and TRBJ2-7, with TRBD1 identical over 7 bases. V lost 3 bases and J lost 6; bases outside the gene matches: 5. The CDR3 extends over 13 amino acids. Germline V lookup: CDR1 KGHSH, CDR2 LQKENI.